The 21 T cell receptor beta chains below were found in one sample sequenced in a study of CD8 T cells in Susac syndrome. Roughly 0.45 to 1 ug RNA was reverse transcribed with random hexamers. One entry per CDR3 protein, called by TCRdb with MiXCR from the immunoSEQ multiplex PCR reads. The data show approximately 150,000 distinct CDR3 sequences, approximately 93% seen once. Sequencing input: CD4+ T cells from PBMCs. The receptors were gathered from a human donor with multiple sclerosis.

The chain links TRBV20-1 to TRBJ2-1; the D is unclear. Germline V gives CDR1 DFQATT, CDR2 SNEGSKA (reference sequence). The CDR3 runs 11 residues. Here the CDR3 DNA reads TGCGGCCAGGCCAGTGGCGGTGAGCAGTTCTTC. It translates to CGQASGGEQFF.

The chain is built from TRBV20-1 and TRBJ2-7, with TRBD2 identical over 7 bases. Per germline, CDR1 DFQATT and CDR2 SNEGSKA (reference sequence). Trimming cost V 2 bases and J 3 bases; bases outside gene matches: 10. The CDR3 consists of 15 residues. For the CDR3, the DNA is TGCAGTGCTAGATCGGCTAGCGGCAACCTCTACGAGCAGTACTTC. Its translation is CSARSASGNLYEQYF.

The chain has TRBV6-2 or TRBV6-3 and TRBJ2-3, with TRBD2 identical over 9 bases. Germline CDR1 and CDR2: MNHEY and SVGEGT. This CDR3 region has 18 residues. V was pared by 5 bases and J by 4 bases, with 16 bases of the junction left unmatched. The CDR3 protein is CASSTHPISGSLSDTQYF. The CDR3 nucleotides are TGTGCCAGCAGTACTCATCCAATTAGCGGGAGTTTGTCAGATACGCAGTATTTT.

CDR3 protein: CATSDPYGTDTDTQYF. DNA for the CDR3: TGTGCCACCAGTGACCCTTACGGGACAGACACAGATACGCAGTATTTT. The rearrangement joins TRBV24-1 to TRBJ2-3, with 7 bases identical to TRBD1. Trimming at V came to 4 bases and at J to 2 bases, leaving 8 bases not matched to a gene. Germline V CDR1 and CDR2: KGHDR, SFDVKD. The CDR3 spans 16 residues.

The chain couples TRBV12-3 or TRBV12-4 to TRBJ2-7; D may match TRBD1 or TRBD2 (6 bases each). V lost 5 bases, J lost 9 bases, and 14 bases lay in between. The CDR3 has 12 amino acids. The CDR3 loop reads CASSPLGGAQYF. CDR3 DNA sequence: TGTGCCAGCAGTCCCCTCGGGGGCGCGCAGTACTTC.

The V call is TRBV5-4, the J call TRBJ2-7; the match to TRBD1 covers 9 bases. The CDR3 has 16 residues. The germline V gene encodes CDR1 SGHNT and CDR2 YYREEE (reference sequence). With V trimmed by 0 bases and J by 5 bases, 9 bases remained unmatched. The CDR3 is CASSLDYNRGLDEQYF. The CDR3 nucleotides read TGTGCCAGCAGCTTGGATTATAACAGGGGGCTCGACGAGCAGTACTTC.

V and J are TRBV3-1 and TRBJ2-2; weak D call: TRBD2 (6 bases). V lost 0 bases and J lost 3, with 17 bases in between. The CDR3 has 18 residues. CDR1 and CDR2 (germline): LGHDT, YNNKEL (reference sequence). The DNA of the CDR3 is TGTGCCAGCAGCCAAGATCTTAGGGCTAGCGTTTACACCGGGGAGCTGTTTTTT. Translation gives CASSQDLRASVYTGELFF.

This sequence joins TRBV3-1 and TRBJ1-2; weak D call: TRBD1 (6 bases). Germline CDR1 LGHDT, CDR2 YNNKEL (reference sequence). The V end was cut by 2 bases, the J end by 8 bases, with 12 bases between. This CDR3 spans 13 amino acids. The CDR3 nucleotides are TGTGCCAGCAGCCAACGACAGGAGGGGGGCTACACCTTC. The encoded protein is CASSQRQEGGYTF.

Here the CDR3 DNA reads TGTGCCAGCAGTGCTCAAACAGAGGGTGGCTACACCTTC. This translates into CASSAQTEGGYTF. V gene TRBV25-1 combines with J gene TRBJ1-2; D is unclear. Per germline, CDR1 MGHDK and CDR2 SYGVNS. V gave up 4 bases and J gave up 7 bases, with 13 bases separating them. The CDR3 spans 13 residues.

V is TRBV7-2 and J is TRBJ1-4, with 10 nucleotides matching TRBD1. V lost 5 bases to trimming and J lost 6 bases; unmatched junction nucleotides: 6. CDR1 and CDR2 from the germline V gene are SGHTA and FQGNSA. The CDR3 has 15 amino acids. DNA of the CDR3: TGTGCCAGCAGCGAAGCCGGGACAGGGGATGAAAAACTGTTTTTT. The encoded protein is CASSEAGTGDEKLFF.

The V call is TRBV29-1, the J call TRBJ2-7; D unresolved. The V end lost 8 bases, the J end lost 5 bases, and 10 bases lay between the germline ends. The CDR3 is 10 residues long. Germline loops: CDR1 SQVTM, CDR2 ANQGSEA. The DNA for the CDR3 is TGCAGCCCGGTTGGGGACGAGCAGTACTTC. Protein: CSPVGDEQYF.

The gene calls are TRBV11-1 and TRBJ2-7; 7 bases fit TRBD2. The CDR3 has 14 amino acids. CDR1 and CDR2 from the germline V gene are SGHAT and FQDESV (reference sequence). Losses at the gene ends were 4 bases for V and 2 bases for J; bases not matched to a gene: 5. The CDR3 region is CASSSSSGAYEQYF. DNA of the CDR3: TGTGCCAGCAGCTCTTCTAGCGGAGCCTACGAGCAGTACTTC.

The J gene is TRBJ2-1, the V gene TRBV20-1; D may correspond to TRBD1 or TRBD2 (6 bases each). Germline CDR1 and CDR2: DFQATT and SNEGSKA (reference sequence). Trimming removed 6 bases from V and 3 bases from J, with 15 bases in between. This CDR3 region has 14 residues. The CDR3 DNA sequence: TGCAGTGCCCCGACAGGAGGGGACTACAATGAGCAGTTCTTC. Its protein is CSAPTGGDYNEQFF.

The V gene is TRBV5-1, the J gene TRBJ1-5; D remains unclear. Per germline, CDR1 SGHRS and CDR2 YFSETQ. The V and J ends lost 0 bases and 7 bases respectively, with 8 bases between them. This CDR3 has 13 residues. The CDR3 sequence is CASSLGTEQPQHF. In DNA form, the CDR3 reads TGCGCCAGCAGCTTGGGGACCGAACAGCCCCAGCATTTT.

This chain connects TRBV9 to TRBJ2-7, with 7 nucleotides matching TRBD1. Germline assignment: CDR1 SGDLS and CDR2 YYNGEE. Trimming at V came to 3 bases and at J to 8 bases, leaving 14 bases not matched to a gene. This CDR3 is 15 amino acids long. This CDR3 is CASSAGTDPPTKQYF. CDR3 bases: TGTGCCAGCAGCGCCGGGACAGACCCTCCTACGAAGCAGTACTTC.

CDR3 nucleotide sequence: TGCAGTGCTAGACAGGCAATAGCCTACGAGCAGTACTTC. This codes for CSARQAIAYEQYF. The V call is TRBV20-1, the J call TRBJ2-7, with D hard to call. V dropped 2 bases and J dropped 2 bases, with 10 bases sitting between them. Germline V gene data show CDR1 as DFQATT and CDR2 as SNEGSKA (reference sequence). CDR3 length: 13 residues.

The chain joins TRBV30 to TRBJ2-1; weak D call: TRBD2 (6 bases). Trimming shortened V by 5 bases and J by 1 base, and 15 bases separated the two germline ends. CDR3 length: 15 residues. CDR1 and CDR2 from the germline V gene are GTSNPN and SVGIG (reference sequence). CDR3 sequence: CAWGGGDGSYNEQFF. The CDR3, as DNA: TGTGCCTGGGGGGGAGGAGACGGGTCCTACAATGAGCAGTTCTTC.

The V call is TRBV27, the J call TRBJ2-7, with TRBD1 identical over 8 bases. The CDR3 consists of 16 residues. Germline CDR1 is MNHEY and CDR2 is SMNVEV (reference sequence). J gave up 3 bases and V 5 bases, and 12 bases lay outside the gene matches. The CDR3 protein is CASSLRRQGQIYEQYF. The CDR3 DNA is TGTGCCAGCAGTCTCCGCCGACAGGGGCAGATCTACGAGCAGTACTTC.

The V call is TRBV12-3 or TRBV12-4, the J call TRBJ1-5; TRBD1 agrees at 11 bases. The junction had 8 bases not matched to a gene; V was cut back by 6 bases and J by 7 bases. The CDR3 loop spans 15 amino acids. The CDR3 region is CASSPLDRGHQPQHF. The CDR3 DNA is TGTGCCAGCAGCCCCCTGGACAGGGGGCACCAGCCCCAGCATTTT.

The rearrangement joins TRBV5-4 to TRBJ2-7, with unresolved D. The CDR3 extends over 14 amino acids. Trimming left V 5 bases short and J 3 bases short, with 15 bases between. Germline-derived CDR1 and CDR2 are SGHNT and YYREEE (reference sequence). The CDR3 reads CASSRSPDGYEQYF. CDR3 DNA: TGTGCCAGCAGTCGGAGCCCGGACGGCTACGAGCAGTACTTC.

J is TRBJ2-3 and V is TRBV6-1; 9 bases are shared with TRBD1. The V segment lost 6 bases and the J segment 3 bases; nucleotides outside the gene matches: 4. The CDR3 consists of 14 residues. Germline CDR1 and CDR2: MNHNS and SASEGT. The CDR3 DNA is TGTGCCAGCAGACACAGGGGGCTGACAGATACGCAGTATTTT. Its protein is CASRHRGLTDTQYF.